The entry below describes one T cell receptor (beta chain). What it binds is unknown. Germline trimming cut 3 bases from V and 4 bases from J; bases unmatched to any gene: 6. Looked up from germline, CDR1 is LGHNA and CDR2 is YNFKEQ. The CDR3 totals 15 residues. This table comes from immunoSEQ multiplex PCR, and its TCRdb copy is limited to in-frame clones, with some not included. The sample includes approximately 50,000 clones, 94% of them seen just once. The related graft donor's blood sample was taken on the day of bone marrow donation. This sample stems from a study of T cells after posttransplantation cyclophosphamide. Study-level findings and limits: Donor CD8+ memory clones often dominated recipient blood repertoires at later times. Recipient CMV seropositivity and CMV reactivation strongly tracked TRB clonality.

The chain carries TRBV4-2 and TRBJ1-1, with 9 nucleotides matching TRBD1. The specimen sequenced was PBMCs. This TCR derives from a woman aged 30 to 39 in good health and a related stem cell transplant donor. The CDR3, as DNA: TGTGCCAGCAGCCAGGGACAGGGCTTGGGCACTGAAGCTTTCTTT. It encodes CASSQGQGLGTEAFF.